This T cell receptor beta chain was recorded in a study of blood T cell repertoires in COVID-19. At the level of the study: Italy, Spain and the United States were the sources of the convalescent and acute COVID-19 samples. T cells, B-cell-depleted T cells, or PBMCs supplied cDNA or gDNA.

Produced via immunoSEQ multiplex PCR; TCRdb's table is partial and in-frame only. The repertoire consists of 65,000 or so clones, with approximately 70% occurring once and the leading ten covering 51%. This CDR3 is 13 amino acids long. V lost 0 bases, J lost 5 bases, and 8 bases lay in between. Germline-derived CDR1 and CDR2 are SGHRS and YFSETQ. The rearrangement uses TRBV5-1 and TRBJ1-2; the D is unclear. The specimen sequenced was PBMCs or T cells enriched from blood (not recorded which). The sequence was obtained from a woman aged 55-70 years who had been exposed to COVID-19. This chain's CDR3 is CASSLAGGYGYTF. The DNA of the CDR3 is TGCGCCAGCAGCTTGGCCGGAGGATATGGCTACACCTTC.